Reported below is one T cell receptor (beta chain). Its cognate antigen is unknown. This record belongs to a study of T cell responses to AZD1222 COVID-19 vaccine. The CDR3 has 14 amino acids. The junction had 5 bases not matched to a gene; V was cut back by 7 bases and J by 7 bases. The V gene's germline CDR1 is SGHNT and CDR2 YYREEE (reference sequence). Study-wide results and limits: Only after the peak T cell response were repertoires sampled. Nearly half of spike-specific TCRs reportedly target unmutated variant regions. In a largely white British group with more females than males, clonal diversity was possibly underestimated. Spike was spanned by vaccine-associated CD4 TCRs, with dominance at 160-218 and 743-854.

Profiled with immunoSEQ multiplex PCR; TCRdb holds only in-frame clones, not every one. The sample has about 130,000 clones, 70% to 90% seen once; the top ten hold roughly 1.5%. The clonotype comes from an adult in good health. The sample consisted of peripheral blood, taken on day 0 of AZD1222 vaccination. The rearrangement joins TRBV5-4 to TRBJ1-6; 10 bases align to TRBD1. CDR3 protein: CASSGGQGNSPLHF. In nucleotides, the CDR3 is TGTGCCAGCTCGGGGGGACAGGGGAATTCACCCCTCCACTTT. The full variable domain, with the rest looked up from reference TRBV5-4 and TRBJ1-6, is ETGVTQSPTHLIKTRGQQVTLRCSSQSGHNTVSWYQQALGQGPQFIFQYYREEENGRGNFPPRFSGLQFPNYSSELNVNALELDDSALYLCASSGGQGNSPLHFGNGTRLTVT.